This TCR beta chain was found in a study of blood T cell repertoires in COVID-19. Turning to the study itself: Some COVID-19 samples were acute and others convalescent; all came from the United States, Italy and Spain.

The CDR3 spans 17 residues. CDR1 is MNHEY, CDR2 SMNVEV, per germline (reference sequence). Trimming took off 10 bases at V and 7 bases at J, with 31 bases between the two ends. Source study methods: Estimated nucleated cell counts came from reference gene primer amplification. Generated by immunoSEQ multiplex PCR, the TCRdb table keeps only in-frame clones and is missing some. V and J calls and clone size are those listed in that table; D and trimming were worked out from the DNA. The sample has about 160,000 clones; approximately 86% are singletons. Seattle cases were enrolled at active infection and followed longitudinally. By its share, this clone is medium-sized.

Sequenced material: peripheral blood. The receptor was derived from a man of 80 years or more with COVID-19, enrolled during active disease. The chain carries TRBV27 and TRBJ1-1; TRBD1 is a possible D gene (5 bases). The CDR3 region is CATRAGVYGRYIDEAFF. CDR3 in DNA: TGTGCCACACGCGCGGGGGTTTACGGCAGGTATATAGATGAAGCTTTCTTT.